This T cell receptor beta chain was sequenced for a study of cytomegalovirus exposure and HLA in healthy donors. Germline V gene sequence: CDR1 SGHTA, CDR2 FQGNSA. CDR3 length equals 11 residues. The V gene end was trimmed by 6 bases and the J gene end by 8 bases; junction bases not matched to a gene: 3. Whole-study results and caveats: It was likely that a cluster of highly shared sequence variants was a sequencing artifact. A later analysis showed TCR association rates differing by HLA locus, peaking at DRB1 and lowest at HLA-C.

Primers: 60 Vbeta forward and 13 Jbeta reverse. Clones were read by immunoSEQ multiplex PCR, and TCRdb kept only the in-frame ones, dropping some. The sample has about 120,000 clones, over 60% seen once. Note on this clone: What it binds is unknown.

The TCR sequence derives from a woman between 40 and 50 years old in good health and CMV-seropositive. This sequence joins TRBV7-2 and TRBJ1-1; 7 positions match TRBD1. The sequenced sample consisted of PBMCs. The CDR3 DNA follows: TGTGCCAGCAGAGGACAGGTCGAAGCTTTCTTT. Translated: CASRGQVEAFF. Supplemented by reference TRBV7-2 and TRBJ1-1, the full variable domain reads GAGVSQSPSNKVTEKGKDVELRCDPISGHTALYWYRQSLGQGLEFLIYFQGNSAPDKSGLPSDRFSAERTGGSVSTLTIQRTQQEDSAVYLCASRGQVEAFFGQGTRLTVV.